A selection of T cell receptor beta chains follows, all from one sample in a study of cytomegalovirus exposure and HLA in healthy donors. Measured with immunoSEQ multiplex PCR; TCRdb has only the in-frame clones, and not every one. The sample holds 150,000 to 200,000 clones, approximately 80% seen once. Sequencing was performed on PBMCs. Every receptor here comes from a young man in good health and CMV-seropositive. CDR3s include the opening cysteine and the closing phenylalanine or tryptophan. The order of the fields is clone size, D gene, V gene, J gene, CDR3 DNA, CDR3 protein. The D gene is left open where the match is weak. Only part of the rows carry a size: once, few, many, or a class if the clone is expanded.

.	TRBD2	TRBV9	TRBJ2-7	TGTGCCAGCAGCGTAGGGACTAGCGGGAGTTACGAGCAGTACTTC	CASSVGTSGSYEQYF
once	TRBD2	TRBV7-3	TRBJ2-1	TGTGCCAGCAGCCCCGGGACTAGCGGTGAGCAGTTCTTC	CASSPGTSGEQFF
.	.	TRBV19	TRBJ2-7	TGTGCCAGTGGTTCGGGACACGGAAGGTCCTACGAGCAGTACTTC	CASGSGHGRSYEQYF
.	TRBD1	TRBV19	TRBJ1-2	TGTGCCAGTAGGTTACAGGGGGCATATGGCTACACCTTC	CASRLQGAYGYTF
.	TRBD1	TRBV6-6	TRBJ2-3	TGTGCCAGCAGTCAGACAGGGGGGTTAACAGATACGCAGTATTTT	CASSQTGGLTDTQYF
few	TRBD1	TRBV7-6	TRBJ2-3	TGTGCCAGCAGCTTACCAAGGACAGGGGGGGATACGCAGTATTTT	CASSLPRTGGDTQYF
once	TRBD1	TRBV6-1	TRBJ2-4	TGTGCCAGCAGTGCATGGGACAGCCCCAAGGACATTCAGTACTTC	CASSAWDSPKDIQYF
few	TRBD1	TRBV28	TRBJ2-7	TGTGCCAGCTGGGACAGGGGGACCGAGCAGTACTTC	CASWDRGTEQYF
.	.	TRBV2	TRBJ1-4	TGTGCCAGCAGTGAAGGGGTAGGGGTAGAAAAACTGTTTTTT	CASSEGVGVEKLFF
.	TRBD2	TRBV27	TRBJ2-7	TGTGCCAGCAGTTTACCTCCGTGGCGGACTAGTCTGTCCGAGCAGTACTTC	CASSLPPWRTSLSEQYF
.	.	TRBV9	TRBJ2-7	TGTGCCAGCAGCCCCCGGGGATCATTGCTCTACGAGCAGTACTTC	CASSPRGSLLYEQYF
.	TRBD2	TRBV9	TRBJ2-7	TGTGCCAGCAGCCCCGGGGGGAGGACCTACGAGCAGTACTTC	CASSPGGRTYEQYF
.	.	TRBV5-6	TRBJ1-2	TGTGCCAGCAGCTTGTCTGGGGGGGGTGGCTACACCTTC	CASSLSGGGGYTF
.	TRBD2	TRBV27	TRBJ2-1	TGTGCCAGCAGCTTGAGAGAGACTAGCTACTACAATGAGCAGTTCTTC	CASSLRETSYYNEQFF
.	TRBD2	TRBV19	TRBJ2-1	TGTGCCAGCGAACTAGCGGGAGGTGCCTACAATGAGCAGTTCTTC	CASELAGGAYNEQFF
.	TRBD2	TRBV7-3	TRBJ2-1	TGTGCCAGCAGCTTATTTGGCCAGGTGACTAGCGCGTTATCTGAGCAGTTCTTC	CASSLFGQVTSALSEQFF
.	TRBD2	TRBV6-1	TRBJ2-7	TGTGCCAGCAGATTAGCGGGAGGGCCCCCCGAGCAGTACTTC	CASRLAGGPPEQYF
.	TRBD2	TRBV5-4	TRBJ2-5	TGTGCCAGCAGCCCCGCGTCTAGCGGGAGGGGGACCCAGTACTTC	CASSPASSGRGTQYF
.	.	TRBV19	TRBJ1-5	TGTGCCAGTAGTATTGAGGGCAATCAGCCCCAGCATTTT	CASSIEGNQPQHF
.	TRBD2	TRBV6-5	TRBJ2-7	TGTGCCAGCAGTTACGAGGCGGGAGGGGGCTACGAGCAGTACTTC	CASSYEAGGGYEQYF
.	.	TRBV27	TRBJ1-5	TGTGCCAGCAGTCCGGGGGGCGTTTCCTACGGTCAGCCCCAGCATTTT	CASSPGGVSYGQPQHF
.	TRBD1	TRBV2	TRBJ2-5	TGTGCCAGCAGGGGCCCGACAGGGTTGAGGGAGACCCAGTACTTC	CASRGPTGLRETQYF
.	TRBD2	TRBV6-5	TRBJ2-4	TGTGCCAGCGGCAGGGAGGGAAACATTCAGTACTTC	CASGREGNIQYF
.	TRBD1	TRBV28	TRBJ2-3	TGTGCCAGCAGTTTGCCAGGGGGCAGAGATACGCAGTATTTT	CASSLPGGRDTQYF
.	TRBD1	TRBV9	TRBJ2-2	TGTGCCAGCAGCGTGCAACAGGGGGGAGACACCGGGGAGCTGTTTTTT	CASSVQQGGDTGELFF
.	TRBD2	TRBV4-2	TRBJ2-5	TGTGCCAGCAGCCAAGAGCGGGAGGGAGGGGAGACCCAGTACTTC	CASSQEREGGETQYF
once	.	TRBV7-2	TRBJ1-2	TGTGCCAGCAGCTTAGGGGCAGGGTATGGCTACACCTTC	CASSLGAGYGYTF
.	.	TRBV5-4	TRBJ1-3	TGTGCCAGCAGTCCTTCCGCTGGAAACACCATATATTTT	CASSPSAGNTIYF
.	.	TRBV6-1	TRBJ2-4	TGTGCCAGCAGTGAAGCGGCCAGGGTTGTCGGCAAAAACATTCAGTACTTC	CASSEAARVVGKNIQYF
.	TRBD2	TRBV7-2	TRBJ2-2	TGTGCCAGCAGCCCCGGACTAGCGGGAGGGCCCGGGGAGCTGTTTTTT	CASSPGLAGGPGELFF
.	TRBD2	TRBV5-1	TRBJ2-3	TGCGCCAGCAGCTCACTAGCGGGCACAGATACGCAGTATTTT	CASSSLAGTDTQYF
.	.	TRBV30	TRBJ2-2	TGTGCCTGGAGGGGGACACCCAACACCGGGGAGCTGTTTTTT	CAWRGTPNTGELFF
.	TRBD2	TRBV6-1	TRBJ2-5	TGTGCCAGCAGTGTCACCGAGACTAGCGGGAGGGCTGGAGAGACCCAGTACTTC	CASSVTETSGRAGETQYF
.	TRBD2	TRBV2	TRBJ2-3	TGTGCCAGCAGTGCGGGGGGGGGCACAGATACGCAGTATTTT	CASSAGGGTDTQYF
.	TRBD2	TRBV4-3	TRBJ2-3	TGCGCCAGCAGCCAAGGGGGAGTGGGGCTAGCGGGAGGGCCTAGGGCAGATACGCAGTATTTT	CASSQGGVGLAGGPRADTQYF
.	.	TRBV27	TRBJ1-2	TGTGCCAGCTCCGGGGGGGGAGCCCCTAACTATGGCTACACCTTC	CASSGGGAPNYGYTF
.	.	TRBV5-1	TRBJ2-1	TGCGCCAGCAGCTATCAGGGCCTTGGGTTCTACAATGAGCAGTTCTTC	CASSYQGLGFYNEQFF
once	TRBD2	TRBV30	TRBJ2-7	TGTGCCTGGAGTGTCTCAACATGGCCTAGCGGGAAGAGCGAGCAGTACTTC	CAWSVSTWPSGKSEQYF
.	TRBD1	TRBV23-1	TRBJ2-1	TGCGCCAGCAGTCAATCGCCGGGACAGGGGCCCTCCAATGAGCAGTTCTTC	CASSQSPGQGPSNEQFF
.	.	TRBV9	TRBJ1-4	TGTGCCAGCAGTCCCTACCGAGGGAACGAAAAACTGTTTTTT	CASSPYRGNEKLFF
.	TRBD2	TRBV27	TRBJ2-1	TGTGCCAGCAGTTCCGGACTAGCGGGTTACAATGAGCAGTTCTTC	CASSSGLAGYNEQFF
.	.	TRBV7-2	TRBJ2-7	TGTGCCAGCACCCCGGGGGACGAGCAGTACTTC	CASTPGDEQYF
.	TRBD2	TRBV5-1	TRBJ2-3	TGCGCCAGCCATCGACTAGCGGGAGCGGATACGCAGTATTTT	CASHRLAGADTQYF
.	.	TRBV4-1	TRBJ2-5	TGCGCCAGCAGCCAAGATGCCCCCCGGGAGACCCAGTACTTC	CASSQDAPRETQYF
.	TRBD1	TRBV7-7	TRBJ2-7	TGTGCCAGCAGCTTAGGGCCGGGACAGTCCTACGAGCAGTACTTC	CASSLGPGQSYEQYF
.	TRBD1	TRBV7-9	TRBJ1-2	TGTGCCAGCAGCTCCGTGGACAGGAGACATTATGGCTACACCTTC	CASSSVDRRHYGYTF
.	.	TRBV6-5	TRBJ1-2	TGTGCCAGCAGTTTCTACAGACAGGCGACTAACTATGGCTACACCTTC	CASSFYRQATNYGYTF
once	TRBD1	TRBV4-3	TRBJ2-3	TGCGCCAGCAGCCGCGTGCAGGGGGCGGGCACAGATACGCAGTATTTT	CASSRVQGAGTDTQYF
.	.	TRBV6-1	TRBJ1-1	TGTGCCAGCAGTGAAGTGGGCAGGGGGAACACTGAAGCTTTCTTT	CASSEVGRGNTEAFF
.	.	TRBV4-2	TRBJ1-4	TGTGCCAGCAGCCAAGAAGTTGGTCCGACGGGAAAACTGTTTTTT	CASSQEVGPTGKLFF
once	.	TRBV10-3	TRBJ2-1	TGTGCCATCAGTGCCGGCGACTTAGCGACGGGCGTGTACAATGAGCAGTTCTTC	CAISAGDLATGVYNEQFF
.	.	TRBV5-1	TRBJ1-1	TGCGCCAGCAGCTTGGTGGGGGCCCCGAACACTGAAGCTTTCTTT	CASSLVGAPNTEAFF
.	TRBD1	TRBV27	TRBJ2-7	TGTGCCAGCAGTATCAAAGGACAGGGAGCGCCCTACGAGCAGTACTTC	CASSIKGQGAPYEQYF
few	TRBD2	TRBV28	TRBJ2-3	TGTGCCAGCAGCCGTAAGACTAGCGGGAGGTGGACAGATACGCAGTATTTT	CASSRKTSGRWTDTQYF
.	.	TRBV9	TRBJ2-1	TGTGCCAGCAGCGGAGGGACTTATAACAATGAGCAGTTCTTC	CASSGGTYNNEQFF